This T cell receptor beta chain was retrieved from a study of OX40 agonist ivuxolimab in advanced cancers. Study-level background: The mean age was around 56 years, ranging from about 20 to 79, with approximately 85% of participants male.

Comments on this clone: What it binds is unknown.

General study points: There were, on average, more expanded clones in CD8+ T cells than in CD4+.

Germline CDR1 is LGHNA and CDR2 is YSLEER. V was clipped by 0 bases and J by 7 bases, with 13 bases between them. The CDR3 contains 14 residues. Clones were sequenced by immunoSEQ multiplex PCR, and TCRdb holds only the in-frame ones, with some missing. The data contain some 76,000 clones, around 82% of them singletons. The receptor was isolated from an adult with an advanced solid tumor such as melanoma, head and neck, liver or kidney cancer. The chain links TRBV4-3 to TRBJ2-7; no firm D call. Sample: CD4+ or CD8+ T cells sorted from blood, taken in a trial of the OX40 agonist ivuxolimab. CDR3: CASSQEANWGEQYF. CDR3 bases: TGCGCCAGCAGCCAAGAAGCAAATTGGGGAGAGCAGTACTTC.